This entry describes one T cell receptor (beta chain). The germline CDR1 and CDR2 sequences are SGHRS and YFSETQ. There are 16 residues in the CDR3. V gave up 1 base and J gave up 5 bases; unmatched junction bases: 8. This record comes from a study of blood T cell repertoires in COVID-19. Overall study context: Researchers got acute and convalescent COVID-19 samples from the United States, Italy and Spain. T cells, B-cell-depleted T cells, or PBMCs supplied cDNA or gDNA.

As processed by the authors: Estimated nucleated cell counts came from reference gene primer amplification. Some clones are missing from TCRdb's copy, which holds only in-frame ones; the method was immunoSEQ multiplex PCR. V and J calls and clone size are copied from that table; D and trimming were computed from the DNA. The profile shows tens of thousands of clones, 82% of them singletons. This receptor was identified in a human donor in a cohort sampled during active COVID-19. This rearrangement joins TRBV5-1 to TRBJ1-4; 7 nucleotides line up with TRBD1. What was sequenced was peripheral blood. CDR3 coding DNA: TGCGCCAGCAGCTTGCGACGGGACAGCCCCAATGAAAAACTGTTTTTT. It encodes CASSLRRDSPNEKLFF. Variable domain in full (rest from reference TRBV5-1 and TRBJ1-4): KAGVTQTPRYLIKTRGQQVTLSCSPISGHRSVSWYQQTPGQGLQFLFEYFSETQRNKGNFPGRFSGRQFSNSRSEMNVSTLELGDSALYLCASSLRRDSPNEKLFFGSGTQLSVL.